The sample holds a few counts of the clone carrying this T cell receptor beta chain. What it binds is not known. Germline loops: CDR1 SGHTA, CDR2 FQGTGA. V lost 5 bases and J lost 6, with 13 bases in between. There are 13 residues in the CDR3. The data originate from a study of post-analysis software for immune sequencing data. Study overall: Included courses were relapsing-remitting and secondary progressive multiple sclerosis; progressive-relapsing multiple sclerosis was also included. Overall study findings and caveats: Multiple sclerosis was associated with a significant reduction in normalized Chao1 diversity relative to controls. A handful of TRBV segments, including TRBV5-6, TRBV5-1 and TRBV20-1, were more frequent in patients than controls.

Unique molecular identifiers were present in the TCR beta cDNA libraries. There were about 0.85 to 10 million T cells, and 450,000 to 550,000 cDNA molecules came from them. One entry per CDR3 protein results from TCRdb running MiXCR on the PCR reads. In the table there are approximately 440,000 distinct CDR3 sequences, under 55% of which are singletons. The gene calls are TRBV7-3 and TRBJ1-2, with D possibly matching TRBD1 (5 bases). Sequences were obtained from blood. This clonotype was obtained from a girl between 5 and 17 years old with multiple sclerosis. In DNA form, the CDR3 reads TGTGCCAGCAGCCCTGGGACTTTTCATGGCTACACCTTC. The encoded protein is CASSPGTFHGYTF. Full variable domain (rest looked up from reference TRBV7-3 and TRBJ1-2): GAGVSQTPSNKVTEKGKYVELRCDPISGHTALYWYRQSLGQGPEFLIYFQGTGAADDSGLPNDRFFAVRPEGSVSTLKIQRTERGDSAVYLCASSPGTFHGYTFGSGTRLTVV.